The rows below give T cell receptor beta chains drawn from one sample of a study of T-cell reconstitution after alpha-beta-depleted transplantation in children. TCRdb called the PCR reads again in MiXCR, with one record for every CDR3 protein. The sample has 800,000 to 1,000,000 distinct CDR3 sequences, roughly 31% seen once. Sequencing was performed on PBMCs, mostly from graft donor cells, taken 360 days after TCRalphabeta/CD19-depleted stem cell transplant. These receptor sequences come from a boy in the first two years of life who had a stem cell transplant for SCID, so the T cells may come from the graft donor. Each CDR3 is given with its conserved first and last residue. A D gene is named only where the DNA matches it firmly. Clone size is shown for a subset of rows, as once, few, many or a class of expanded clone.

clone size,V gene,J gene,D gene,CDR3 protein,CDR3 DNA
NA,TRBV7-9,TRBJ2-7,NA,CASSFRGMAQYF,TGTGCCAGCAGCTTCAGGGGTATGGCGCAGTACTTC
many,TRBV5-1,TRBJ2-7,NA,CASSLSVGDEQYF,TGCGCCAGCAGCCTGAGTGTGGGGGACGAGCAGTACTTC
NA,TRBV5-1,TRBJ1-1,NA,CASSSGPGGGNTEAFF,TGCGCCAGCAGCTCCGGACCGGGGGGAGGAAACACTGAAGCTTTCTTT
NA,TRBV15,TRBJ2-1,NA,CATRDKSSYNEQFF,TGTGCCACCAGGGACAAGAGCTCCTACAATGAGCAGTTCTTC
few,TRBV9,TRBJ2-3,NA,CASSVANLDPQYF,TGTGCCAGCAGCGTAGCTAACCTAGATCCGCAGTATTTT
NA,TRBV9,TRBJ2-1,NA,CASSPSSYTTSYNEQFF,TGTGCCAGCAGCCCCTCCTCCTACACCACCTCATACAATGAGCAGTTCTTC
NA,TRBV5-6,TRBJ1-1,NA,CVSSLWGGGTEAFF,TGTGTCAGCAGCTTGTGGGGGGGCGGGACTGAAGCTTTCTTT
NA,TRBV29-1,TRBJ2-1,NA,CSVLTGYEQFF,TGCAGCGTGCTTACAGGGTATGAGCAGTTCTTC
few,TRBV20-1,TRBJ2-7,TRBD1,CSARSPGTASYEQYF,TGCAGTGCTAGAAGCCCCGGGACAGCCTCCTACGAGCAGTACTTC
NA,TRBV12-3/TRBV12-4,TRBJ1-1,NA,CASSFYVQGKEAFF,TGTGCCAGCAGTTTTTACGTCCAGGGGAAGGAAGCTTTCTTT
NA,TRBV12-3/TRBV12-4,TRBJ2-5,NA,CASSLREGGKTQYF,TGTGCCAGCAGTTTACGAGAGGGAGGAAAGACCCAGTACTTC
NA,TRBV5-1,TRBJ1-1,TRBD1,CASSFGTGGINTEAFF,TGCGCCAGCAGCTTCGGGACAGGGGGAATTAACACTGAAGCTTTCTTT
NA,TRBV5-1,TRBJ1-1,NA,CASSLFLKNTEAFF,TGCGCCAGCAGCTTGTTCCTCAAGAACACTGAAGCTTTCTTT
NA,TRBV5-1,TRBJ2-7,NA,CASSDYAYEQYF,TGCGCCAGCAGCGACTACGCCTACGAGCAGTACTTC
NA,TRBV12-5,TRBJ2-5,NA,CASGYGTGLETQYF,TGTGCTAGTGGTTACGGGACGGGGCTTGAGACCCAGTACTTC
NA,TRBV9,TRBJ2-1,NA,CASSVVWGGPYNEQFF,TGTGCCAGCAGCGTAGTCTGGGGGGGGCCCTACAATGAGCAGTTCTTC
NA,TRBV4-2,TRBJ2-1,NA,CASSQDALRNEQFF,TGTGCCAGCAGCCAAGACGCCCTGAGGAATGAGCAGTTCTTC
few,TRBV5-1,TRBJ2-1,TRBD2,CASSPPSGGADEQFF,TGCGCCAGCAGCCCTCCTAGCGGGGGGGCCGATGAGCAGTTCTTC
NA,TRBV7-9,TRBJ2-1,NA,CASSFLTGLVDHNEQFF,TGTGCCAGCAGCTTCCTTACAGGGTTAGTCGATCACAATGAGCAGTTCTTC
NA,TRBV20-1,TRBJ2-1,TRBD1,CSAISGQGVYNEQFF,TGCAGTGCCATCTCCGGACAGGGGGTCTACAATGAGCAGTTCTTC
few,TRBV20-1,TRBJ2-7,NA,CSASGTSYEQYF,TGCAGTGCTAGCGGTACCTCCTACGAGCAGTACTTC
NA,TRBV11-2,TRBJ2-5,NA,CASSSVDWKQETQYF,TGTGCCAGCAGCTCCGTGGACTGGAAACAAGAGACCCAGTACTTC
few,TRBV28,TRBJ2-7,NA,CASSLYQGAYEQYF,TGTGCCAGCAGTTTATATCAAGGGGCCTACGAGCAGTACTTC
NA,TRBV18,TRBJ2-1,NA,CASSPGGTYYNEQFF,TGTGCCAGCTCACCTGGCGGGACATACTACAATGAGCAGTTCTTC
few,TRBV5-1,TRBJ1-2,NA,CASSLMVGAGSYGYTF,TGCGCCAGCAGCTTGATGGTGGGGGCTGGATCTTATGGCTACACCTTC
NA,TRBV18,TRBJ1-1,NA,CASSPGEYTEAFF,TGTGCCAGCTCACCGGGGGAGTACACTGAAGCTTTCTTT
NA,TRBV3-1,TRBJ2-1,TRBD1,CASSRGTGYYNEQFF,TGTGCCAGCAGCCGAGGGACAGGGTACTACAATGAGCAGTTCTTC
few,TRBV6-2/TRBV6-3,TRBJ2-7,NA,CASSTSRAREQYF,TGTGCCAGCAGCACAAGCAGGGCGCGCGAGCAGTACTTC
NA,TRBV7-7,TRBJ2-2,NA,CASSSPSGELFF,TGTGCCAGCAGCTCGCCTAGCGGGGAGCTGTTTTTT
NA,TRBV7-9,TRBJ2-5,NA,CASSLGQYSNQETQYF,TGTGCCAGCAGCTTAGGGCAGTACAGTAACCAAGAGACCCAGTACTTC
NA,TRBV18,TRBJ1-6,NA,CASSPWARQINSPLHF,TGTGCCAGCTCACCATGGGCGCGGCAGATCAATTCACCCCTCCACTTT
few,TRBV21-1,TRBJ1-2,NA,CASSKEEEGAYGYTF,TGTGCCAGCAGCAAAGAGGAAGAGGGGGCCTATGGCTACACCTTC
NA,TRBV28,TRBJ2-7,NA,CASSSISTGTDYYEQYF,TGTGCCAGCAGTTCCATATCAACCGGGACCGACTACTACGAGCAGTACTTC
NA,TRBV5-8,TRBJ1-1,NA,CASSLAVEAFF,TGTGCCAGCAGCTTGGCGGTAGAAGCTTTCTTT
few,TRBV4-3,TRBJ2-3,NA,CASSQWRAGTPSTDTQYF,TGCGCCAGCAGCCAATGGAGGGCCGGGACGCCTAGCACAGATACGCAGTATTTT
few,TRBV5-5,TRBJ2-1,TRBD1,CASSRHIQGAYNEQFF,TGTGCCAGCAGCCGACATATACAGGGGGCGTACAATGAGCAGTTCTTC
many,TRBV7-9,TRBJ1-2,NA,CASSFSPNYGYTF,TGTGCCAGCAGCTTTAGCCCTAACTATGGCTACACCTTC
NA,TRBV6-1,TRBJ1-3,TRBD1,CASSRTGVGNTIYF,TGTGCCAGCAGCCGGACAGGGGTTGGAAACACCATATATTTT
few,TRBV24-1,TRBJ2-3,NA,CATSDPPRTDTQYF,TGTGCCACCAGTGATCCCCCCAGAACAGATACGCAGTATTTT
few,TRBV12-3/TRBV12-4,TRBJ1-4,NA,CASSLWGGEKLFF,TGCGCCAGCAGCCTCTGGGGGGGTGAAAAACTGTTTTTT
NA,TRBV12-5,TRBJ1-2,NA,CASGQTTWGYTF,TGTGCTAGTGGTCAAACTACTTGGGGCTACACCTTC
NA,TRBV11-2,TRBJ2-4,NA,CASSYKAGSLAKNIQYF,TGTGCCAGCAGCTACAAGGCTGGATCGCTAGCCAAAAACATTCAGTACTTC
few,TRBV28,TRBJ2-3,NA,CASSHLGVIGTDTQYF,TGTGCCAGCAGTCACTTGGGGGTTATAGGCACAGATACGCAGTATTTT
few,TRBV7-8,TRBJ2-3,TRBD2,CASSLAAGATRDTQYF,TGTGCCAGCAGCTTAGCAGCGGGAGCTACACGGGATACGCAGTATTTT
NA,TRBV19,TRBJ1-2,TRBD1,CASWDRGFGGYTF,TGTGCCAGTTGGGACAGGGGATTTGGCGGCTACACCTTC
few,TRBV6-1,TRBJ2-3,TRBD2,CASRRQRGTDTQYF,TGTGCCAGCAGAAGACAGCGGGGTACAGATACGCAGTATTTT
NA,TRBV6-1,TRBJ2-6,TRBD1,CATNDRASSGANVLTF,TGTGCCACCAACGACAGGGCGAGCTCTGGGGCCAACGTCCTGACTTTC
few,TRBV5-1,TRBJ1-1,TRBD1,CASSFGPGQGTVAFF,TGCGCCAGCAGCTTTGGCCCGGGACAGGGAACAGTAGCTTTCTTT
NA,TRBV28,TRBJ2-7,TRBD1,CASGPVGQGKYEQYF,TGTGCCAGCGGGCCGGTAGGACAGGGGAAGTACGAGCAGTACTTC
NA,TRBV7-3,TRBJ1-6,NA,CASSSGAVSSPLHF,TGTGCCAGCAGCTCAGGGGCAGTCTCTTCACCCCTCCACTTT
NA,TRBV20-1,TRBJ1-2,TRBD1,CSARTGVGGYTF,TGCAGTGCTAGGACAGGGGTTGGTGGCTACACCTTC
NA,TRBV5-1,TRBJ2-5,NA,CASSLGGQPPQETQYF,TGCGCCAGCAGCTTGGGAGGACAGCCACCCCAAGAGACCCAGTACTTC
few,TRBV3-1,TRBJ2-1,TRBD1,CASSVRGQGLGPWNEQFF,TGTGCCAGCAGTGTCAGGGGACAGGGTCTGGGACCGTGGAATGAGCAGTTCTTC
many,TRBV7-2,TRBJ1-1,NA,CASSPGRATEAFF,TGTGCCAGCAGTCCAGGGCGGGCCACTGAAGCTTTCTTT
few,TRBV7-3,TRBJ2-1,NA,CASSYTPQLYNEQFF,TGTGCCAGCAGCTATACTCCACAACTTTACAATGAGCAGTTCTTC
NA,TRBV28,TRBJ1-4,TRBD1,CASSSGTGFNEKLFF,TGTGCCAGCAGTTCGGGGACAGGGTTTAATGAAAAACTGTTTTTT
few,TRBV12-3/TRBV12-4,TRBJ1-1,NA,CASSPQFFSPEAFF,TGTGCCAGCAGCCCGCAATTCTTCTCCCCTGAAGCTTTCTTT
NA,TRBV7-9,TRBJ2-7,NA,CASSLPAGSYEQYF,TGTGCCAGCAGCCTCCCAGCGGGCAGCTACGAGCAGTACTTC
few,TRBV6-1,TRBJ2-3,NA,CASTEGTYTDTQYF,TGTGCCAGCACCGAGGGGACATACACAGATACGCAGTATTTT
many,TRBV15,TRBJ1-1,NA,CATSRDMTDTEAFF,TGTGCCACCAGCAGAGATATGACAGACACTGAAGCTTTCTTT